What follows describes a single T cell receptor beta chain. As yet, its antigen is unknown. A minimum of one pre-ART and two post-ART PBMC samples existed for each donor. The authors ran the immunoSEQ assay, v3.0, at survey level. The repertoire was sequenced with immunoSEQ multiplex PCR; TCRdb's copy has only in-frame clones and lacks some. Altogether 20,000 to 25,000 clones are present, about 82% being singletons, with the ten largest covering roughly 3.7%. The data were taken from a study of long-term antiretroviral therapy in people with HIV. Looking at the study overall: The 2015 immediate-ART recommendation came about a decade after the earliest samples.

Study-wide findings and caveats: At every time point, clones expanded before ART dominated the repertoire.

CDR1 and CDR2 (germline): LNHDA, SQIVND (reference sequence). CDR3 size: 15 residues. Trimming shortened V by 3 bases and J by 2 bases, and 11 bases separated the two germline ends. The V gene is TRBV19, the J gene TRBJ1-5; TRBD1 might be the D (6 bases). The sample here was unsorted PBMCs, taken around 4 years after starting antiretroviral therapy. The clonotype comes from a man aged 18 to 29 with HIV. The CDR3 DNA is TGTGCCAGTAGTATCTGGGGGGCCGGCAATCAGCCCCAGCATTTT. Encoded protein: CASSIWGAGNQPQHF.